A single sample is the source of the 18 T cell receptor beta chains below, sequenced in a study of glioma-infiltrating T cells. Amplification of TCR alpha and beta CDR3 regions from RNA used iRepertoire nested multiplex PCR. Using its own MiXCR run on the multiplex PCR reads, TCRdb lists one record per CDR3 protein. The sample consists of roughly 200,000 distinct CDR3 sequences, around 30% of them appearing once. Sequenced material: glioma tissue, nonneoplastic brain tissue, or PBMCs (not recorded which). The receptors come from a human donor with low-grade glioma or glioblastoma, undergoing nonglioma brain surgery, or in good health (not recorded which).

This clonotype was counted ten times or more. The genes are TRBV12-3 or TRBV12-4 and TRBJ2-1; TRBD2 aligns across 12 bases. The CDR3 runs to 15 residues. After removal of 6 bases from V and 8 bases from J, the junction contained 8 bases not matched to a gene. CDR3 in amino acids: CASSPTSGSPDEQFF. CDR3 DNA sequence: TGTGCCAGCAGCCCGACTAGCGGGAGCCCCGATGAGCAGTTCTTC.

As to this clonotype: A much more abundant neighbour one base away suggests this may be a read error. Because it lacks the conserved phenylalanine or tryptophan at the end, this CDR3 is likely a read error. The CDR3 reads CASSERTEANYGYTL. The CDR3, as DNA: TGTGCCAGCAGTGAGCGGACAGAAGCTAACTATGGCTACACCCTC. This sequence joins TRBV2 and TRBJ1-2; D perhaps matches TRBD1 (6 bases). The germline CDR1 and CDR2 sequences are SNHLY and FYNNEI. This CDR3 region has 15 residues. Trimming took off 3 bases at V and 0 bases at J, with 11 bases between the two ends.

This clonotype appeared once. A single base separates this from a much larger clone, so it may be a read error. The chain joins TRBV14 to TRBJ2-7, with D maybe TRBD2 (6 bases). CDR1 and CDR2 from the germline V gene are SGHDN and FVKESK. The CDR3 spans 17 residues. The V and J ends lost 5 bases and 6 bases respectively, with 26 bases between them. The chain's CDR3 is CASSTRLGIEGVGEQYF. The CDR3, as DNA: TGTGCCAGCAGCACCCGACTAGGGATAGAGGGAGTCGGCGAGCAGTACTTC.

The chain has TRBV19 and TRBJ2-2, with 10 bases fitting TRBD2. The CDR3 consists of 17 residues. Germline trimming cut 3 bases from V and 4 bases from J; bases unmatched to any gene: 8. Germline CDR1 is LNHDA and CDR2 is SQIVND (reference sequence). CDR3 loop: CASSISSGRPSTGELFF. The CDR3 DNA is TGTGCCAGTAGTATTTCTAGCGGGAGACCCAGCACCGGGGAGCTGTTTTTT.

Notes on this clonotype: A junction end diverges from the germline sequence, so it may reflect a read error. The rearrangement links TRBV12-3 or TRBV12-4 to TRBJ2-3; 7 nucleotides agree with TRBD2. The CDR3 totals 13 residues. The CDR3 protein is CTSSGGEADTQYF. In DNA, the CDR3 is TGTACCAGCAGTGGGGGGGAAGCAGATACGCAGTATTTT.

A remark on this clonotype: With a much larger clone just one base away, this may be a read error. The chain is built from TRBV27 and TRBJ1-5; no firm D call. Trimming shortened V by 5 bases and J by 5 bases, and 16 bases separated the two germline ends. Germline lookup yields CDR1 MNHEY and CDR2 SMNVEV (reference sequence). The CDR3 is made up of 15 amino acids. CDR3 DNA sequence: TGTGCCAGCAGTGCTGAAGTGACGGTGGATCAGCCCCAGCATTTT. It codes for CASSAEVTVDQPQHF.

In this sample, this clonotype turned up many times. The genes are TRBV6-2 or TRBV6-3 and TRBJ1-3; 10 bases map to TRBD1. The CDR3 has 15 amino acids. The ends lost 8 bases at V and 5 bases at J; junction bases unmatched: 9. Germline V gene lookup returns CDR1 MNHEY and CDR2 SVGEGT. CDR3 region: CASAYGDRGRNTIYF. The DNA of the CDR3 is TGTGCCAGCGCTTACGGGGACAGGGGAAGAAACACCATATATTTT.

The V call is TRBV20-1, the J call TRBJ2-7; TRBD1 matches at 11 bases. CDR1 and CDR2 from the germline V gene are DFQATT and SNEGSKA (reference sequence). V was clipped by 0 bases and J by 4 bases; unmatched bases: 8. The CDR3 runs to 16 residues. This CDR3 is CSARDFFGTGGYEQYF. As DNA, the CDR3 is TGCAGTGCTAGAGATTTCTTCGGGACAGGGGGGTACGAGCAGTACTTC.

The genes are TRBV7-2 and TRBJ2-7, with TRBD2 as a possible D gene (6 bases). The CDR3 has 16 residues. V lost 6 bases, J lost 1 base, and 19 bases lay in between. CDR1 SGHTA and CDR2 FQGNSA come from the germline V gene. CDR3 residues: CASSRGGLHLSYEQYF. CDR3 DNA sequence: TGTGCCAGCAGTCGTGGGGGACTCCACTTGTCCTACGAGCAGTACTTC.

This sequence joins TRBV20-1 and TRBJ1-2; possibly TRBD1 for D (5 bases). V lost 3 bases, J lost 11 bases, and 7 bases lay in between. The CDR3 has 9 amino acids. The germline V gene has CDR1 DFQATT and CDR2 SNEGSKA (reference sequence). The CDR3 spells CSARGVYTF. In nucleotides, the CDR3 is TGCAGTGCTAGGGGGGTTTACACCTTC.

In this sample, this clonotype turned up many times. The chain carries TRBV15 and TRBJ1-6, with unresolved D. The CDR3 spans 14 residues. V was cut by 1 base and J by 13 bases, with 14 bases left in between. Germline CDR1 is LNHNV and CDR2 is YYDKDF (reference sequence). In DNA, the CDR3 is TGTGCCACCAGCAGAGGAACCACGGGATTCCCCCTCCACTTT. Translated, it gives CATSRGTTGFPLHF.

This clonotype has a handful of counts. CDR3 in DNA: TGTGCCAGTAGTGAGTCCGGGACAAGTTCTGAAGCTTTCTTT. Protein: CASSESGTSSEAFF. The chain has TRBV19 and TRBJ1-1, with a tentative D call TRBD1 (6 bases). Germline CDR1 reads LNHDA; CDR2 reads SQIVND (reference sequence). The V gene lost 5 bases and the J gene lost 6 bases, with 16 bases spanning the gap. This CDR3 is built from 14 residues.

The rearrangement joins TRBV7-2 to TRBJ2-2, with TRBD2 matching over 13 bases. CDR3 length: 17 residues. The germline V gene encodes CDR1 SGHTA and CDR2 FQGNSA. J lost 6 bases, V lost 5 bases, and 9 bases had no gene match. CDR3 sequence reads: CASSRGVGLAGAGELFF. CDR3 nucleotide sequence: TGTGCCAGCAGCAGAGGCGTCGGACTAGCGGGAGCCGGGGAGCTGTTTTTT.

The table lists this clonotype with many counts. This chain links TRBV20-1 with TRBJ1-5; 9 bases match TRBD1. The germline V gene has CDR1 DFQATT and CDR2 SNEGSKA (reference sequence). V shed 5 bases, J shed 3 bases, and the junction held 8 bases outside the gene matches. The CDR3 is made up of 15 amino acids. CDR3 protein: CSAVQGARVNQPQHF. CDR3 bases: TGCAGTGCTGTACAGGGGGCGCGGGTCAATCAGCCCCAGCATTTT.

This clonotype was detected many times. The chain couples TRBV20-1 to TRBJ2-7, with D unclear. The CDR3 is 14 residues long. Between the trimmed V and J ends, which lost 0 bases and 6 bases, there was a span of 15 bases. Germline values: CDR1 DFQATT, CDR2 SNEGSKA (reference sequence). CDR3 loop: CSARDMVQLVEQYF. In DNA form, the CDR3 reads TGCAGTGCTAGAGATATGGTCCAGCTTGTCGAGCAGTACTTC.

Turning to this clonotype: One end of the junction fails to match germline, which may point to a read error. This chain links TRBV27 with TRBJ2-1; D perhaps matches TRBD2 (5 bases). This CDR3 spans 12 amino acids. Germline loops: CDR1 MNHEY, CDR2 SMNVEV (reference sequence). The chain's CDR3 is CASRSTMTKQSF. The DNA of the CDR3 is TGTGCCAGCCGCTCTACAATGACTAAGCAGTCCTTC.

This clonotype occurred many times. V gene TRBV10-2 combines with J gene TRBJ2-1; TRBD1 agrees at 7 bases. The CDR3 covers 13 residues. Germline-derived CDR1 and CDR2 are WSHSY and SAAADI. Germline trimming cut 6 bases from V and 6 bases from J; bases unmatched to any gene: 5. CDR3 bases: TGCGCCAGCAGGGACACAGGGGTCAATGAGCAGTTCTTC. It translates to CASRDTGVNEQFF.

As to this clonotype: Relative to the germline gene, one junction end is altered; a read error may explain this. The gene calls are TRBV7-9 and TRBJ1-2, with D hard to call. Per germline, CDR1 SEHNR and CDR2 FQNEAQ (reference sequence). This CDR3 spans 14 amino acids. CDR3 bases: TGTACCAGCAGCTTAGCCGGCTCGAACTATGGCTACACCTTC. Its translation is CTSSLAGSNYGYTF.